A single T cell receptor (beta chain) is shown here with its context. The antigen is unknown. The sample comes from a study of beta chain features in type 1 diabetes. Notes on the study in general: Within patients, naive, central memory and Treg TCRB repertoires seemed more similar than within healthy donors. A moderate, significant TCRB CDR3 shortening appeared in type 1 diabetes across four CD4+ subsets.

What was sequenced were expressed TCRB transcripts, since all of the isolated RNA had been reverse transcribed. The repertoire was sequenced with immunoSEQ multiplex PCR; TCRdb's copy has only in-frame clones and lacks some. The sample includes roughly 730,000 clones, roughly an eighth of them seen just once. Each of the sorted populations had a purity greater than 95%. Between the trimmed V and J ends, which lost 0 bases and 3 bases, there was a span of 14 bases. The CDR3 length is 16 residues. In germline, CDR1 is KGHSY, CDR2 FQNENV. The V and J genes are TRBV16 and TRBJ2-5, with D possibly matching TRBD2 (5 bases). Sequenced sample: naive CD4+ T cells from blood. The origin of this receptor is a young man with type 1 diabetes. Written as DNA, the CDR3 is TGTGCCAGCAGCCAATCGGGTCCGGGGAACGAAGAGACCCAGTACTTC. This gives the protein CASSQSGPGNEETQYF.